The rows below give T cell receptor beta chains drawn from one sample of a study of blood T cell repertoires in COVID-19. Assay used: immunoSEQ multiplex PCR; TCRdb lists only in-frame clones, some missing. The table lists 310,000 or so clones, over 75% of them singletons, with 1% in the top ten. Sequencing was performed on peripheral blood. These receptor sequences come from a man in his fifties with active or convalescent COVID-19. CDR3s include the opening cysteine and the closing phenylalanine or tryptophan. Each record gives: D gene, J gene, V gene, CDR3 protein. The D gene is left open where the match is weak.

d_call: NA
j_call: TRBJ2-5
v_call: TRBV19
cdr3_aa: CASSIIGETQYF

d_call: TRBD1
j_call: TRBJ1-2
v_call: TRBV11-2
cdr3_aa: CASSPLTGAYGYTF

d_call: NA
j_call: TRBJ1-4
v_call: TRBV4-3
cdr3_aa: CASSQAGSLNEKLFF

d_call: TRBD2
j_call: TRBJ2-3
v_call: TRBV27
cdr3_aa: CASSLMRGEAASTDTQYF

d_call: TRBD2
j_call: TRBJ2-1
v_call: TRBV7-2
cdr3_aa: CASSTPGTRVREQFF

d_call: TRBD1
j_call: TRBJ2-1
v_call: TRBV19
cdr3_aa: CASSQGAASSNEQFF

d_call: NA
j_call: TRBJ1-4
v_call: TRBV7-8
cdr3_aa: CASSLVAEKLFF

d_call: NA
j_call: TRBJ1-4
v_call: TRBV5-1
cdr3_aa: CASSYDRTNEKLFF

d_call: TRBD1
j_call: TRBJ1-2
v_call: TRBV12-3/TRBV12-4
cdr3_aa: CASREGQSYGYTF

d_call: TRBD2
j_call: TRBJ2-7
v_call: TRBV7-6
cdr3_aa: CASSFAGGGEQYF

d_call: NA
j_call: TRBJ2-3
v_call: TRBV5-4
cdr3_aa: CASSLAQNTDTQYF

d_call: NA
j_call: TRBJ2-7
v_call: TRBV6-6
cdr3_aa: CASREGRRKYYEQYF

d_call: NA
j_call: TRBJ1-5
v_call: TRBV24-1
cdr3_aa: CATSDFRDQPQHF

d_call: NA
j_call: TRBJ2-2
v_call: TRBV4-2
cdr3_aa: CASSPRHVNTGELFF

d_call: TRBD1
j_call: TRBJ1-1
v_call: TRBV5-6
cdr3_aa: CASSLGDRGHTEAFF

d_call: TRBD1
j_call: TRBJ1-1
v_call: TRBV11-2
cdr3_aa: CASSLDWQGANEAFF

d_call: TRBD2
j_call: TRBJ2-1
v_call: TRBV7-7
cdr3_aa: CASSPGGGPYNEQFF

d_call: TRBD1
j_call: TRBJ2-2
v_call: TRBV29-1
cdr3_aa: CSFRDRDSENTGELFF

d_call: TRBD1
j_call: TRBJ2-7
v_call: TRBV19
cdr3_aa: CASRDRDRGYERYF

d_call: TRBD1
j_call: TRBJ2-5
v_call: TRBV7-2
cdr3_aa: CASSFRQGSGETQYF

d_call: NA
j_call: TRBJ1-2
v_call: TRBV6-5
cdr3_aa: CASKLQQGVDYGYTF

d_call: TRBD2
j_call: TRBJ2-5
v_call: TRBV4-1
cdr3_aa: CASSQVVLRGAKKETQYF

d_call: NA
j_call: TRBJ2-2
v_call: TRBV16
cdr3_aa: CASSQSGTGLNTGELFF

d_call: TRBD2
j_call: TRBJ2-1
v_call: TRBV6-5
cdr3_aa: CASSGSGSYNEQFF

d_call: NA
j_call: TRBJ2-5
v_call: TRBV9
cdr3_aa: CASSATDSQSETQYF

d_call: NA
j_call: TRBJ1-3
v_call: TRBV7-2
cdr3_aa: CASSLQGHGNTIYF

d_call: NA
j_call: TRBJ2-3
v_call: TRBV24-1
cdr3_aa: CATSDGYTDTQYF

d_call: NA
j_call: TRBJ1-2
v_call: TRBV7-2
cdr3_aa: CASSYRTGGGGGYTF

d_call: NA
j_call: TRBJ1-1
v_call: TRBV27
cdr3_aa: CASSLRFSGETEAFF

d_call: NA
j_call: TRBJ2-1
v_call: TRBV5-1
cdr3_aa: CASSLIGDDYNEQFF

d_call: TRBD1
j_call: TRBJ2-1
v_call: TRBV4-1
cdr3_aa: CASSPLGQGAYNEQFF

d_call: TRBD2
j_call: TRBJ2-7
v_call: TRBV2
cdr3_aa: CASSEQLAGGLWLYF

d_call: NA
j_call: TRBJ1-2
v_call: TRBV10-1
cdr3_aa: CGQRENREVEDGYTF

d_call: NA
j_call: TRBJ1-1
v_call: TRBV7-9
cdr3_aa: CASSLVNPGAFF

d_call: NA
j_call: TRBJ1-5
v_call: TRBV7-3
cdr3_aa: CASSSRRTGLHQPQHF

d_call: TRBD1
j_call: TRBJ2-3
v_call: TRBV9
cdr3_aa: CASSVGDRAVTDTQYF

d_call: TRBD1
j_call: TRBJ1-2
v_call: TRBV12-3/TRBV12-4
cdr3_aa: CASSRQGDYGYTF

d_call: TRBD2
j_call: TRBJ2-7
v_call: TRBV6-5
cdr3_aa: CASSSLGGSEQYF

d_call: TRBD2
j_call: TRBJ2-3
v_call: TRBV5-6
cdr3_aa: CASNPGLARDTQYF

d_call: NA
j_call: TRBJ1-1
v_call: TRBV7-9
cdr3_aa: CASSLGAANTEAFF

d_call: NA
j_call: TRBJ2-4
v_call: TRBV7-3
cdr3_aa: CASSSDAGNIQYF

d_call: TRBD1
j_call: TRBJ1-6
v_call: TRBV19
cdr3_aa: CASSGTVNSPLHF

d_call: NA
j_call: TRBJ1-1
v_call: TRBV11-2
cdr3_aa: CASSLFLTGGGAFF

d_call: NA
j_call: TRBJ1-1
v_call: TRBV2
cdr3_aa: CASSPFPDSYPEAFF

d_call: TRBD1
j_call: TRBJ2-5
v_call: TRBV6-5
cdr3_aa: CASSSNGQGGTETQYF

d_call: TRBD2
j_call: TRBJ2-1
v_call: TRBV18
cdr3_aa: CASSPSVAGGIDEQFF

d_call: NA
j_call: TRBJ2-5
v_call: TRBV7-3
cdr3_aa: CASSRTAGGAQYF

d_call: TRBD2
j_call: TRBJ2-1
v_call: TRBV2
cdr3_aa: CASSARTSGGDKQFF

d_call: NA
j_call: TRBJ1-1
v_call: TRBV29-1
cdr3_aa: CSVAQSPIPTVEAFF

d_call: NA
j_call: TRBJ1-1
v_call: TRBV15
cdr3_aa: CATSRGGALNTEAFF

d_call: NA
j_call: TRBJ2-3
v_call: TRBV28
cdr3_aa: CASSLVTGSVTDTQYF

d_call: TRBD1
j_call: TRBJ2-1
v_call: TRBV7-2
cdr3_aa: CASSSDRGGYNEQFF

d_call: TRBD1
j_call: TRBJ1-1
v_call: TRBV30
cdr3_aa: CAWRTGLDGTEAFF

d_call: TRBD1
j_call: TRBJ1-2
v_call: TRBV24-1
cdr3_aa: CATSTRGDYGYTF

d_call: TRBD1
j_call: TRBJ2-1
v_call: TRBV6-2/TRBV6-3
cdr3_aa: CASSDRGIFNEQFF

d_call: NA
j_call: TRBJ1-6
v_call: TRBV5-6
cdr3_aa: CASSLAGANYNSPLHF

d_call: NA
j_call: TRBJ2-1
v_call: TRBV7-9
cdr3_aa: CASSVAGVHNEQFF

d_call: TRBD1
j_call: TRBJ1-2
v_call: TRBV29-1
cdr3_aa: CSVEDWEGQGAHGYGYTF

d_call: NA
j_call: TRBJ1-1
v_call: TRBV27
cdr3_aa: CASSFFGGNTEAFF

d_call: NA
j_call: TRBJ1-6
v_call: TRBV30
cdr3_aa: CAWSVFGTNSPLHF